This T cell receptor (beta chain) emerged from a study of response to subunit inactivated influenza vaccine. Findings and caveats of the study: It was the authors' suggestion that each seasonal influenza vaccination recruits few new T cells.

After removal of 3 bases from V and 7 bases from J, the junction contained 9 bases not matched to a gene. The CDR3 consists of 16 residues. Germline CDR1 reads DFQATT; CDR2 reads SNEGSKA (reference sequence). On this clonotype: What it recognizes is unknown.

TCRdb processed the RT-PCR reads anew with MiXCR; each CDR3 protein has one entry. The data contain approximately 230,000 distinct CDR3 sequences, 12% of them singletons. The V call is TRBV20-1, the J call TRBJ2-1, with TRBD2 matching 13 bases. The specimen comprised non-naive T cells sorted from PBMCs, sampled 14 to 15 days before vaccination. The source is a man aged 50 to 60 who received an inactivated influenza vaccine. CDR3 sequence: CSASGWTSGSGNEQFF. The DNA of the CDR3 is TGCAGTGCTAGCGGCTGGACTAGCGGGAGTGGAAATGAGCAGTTCTTC.